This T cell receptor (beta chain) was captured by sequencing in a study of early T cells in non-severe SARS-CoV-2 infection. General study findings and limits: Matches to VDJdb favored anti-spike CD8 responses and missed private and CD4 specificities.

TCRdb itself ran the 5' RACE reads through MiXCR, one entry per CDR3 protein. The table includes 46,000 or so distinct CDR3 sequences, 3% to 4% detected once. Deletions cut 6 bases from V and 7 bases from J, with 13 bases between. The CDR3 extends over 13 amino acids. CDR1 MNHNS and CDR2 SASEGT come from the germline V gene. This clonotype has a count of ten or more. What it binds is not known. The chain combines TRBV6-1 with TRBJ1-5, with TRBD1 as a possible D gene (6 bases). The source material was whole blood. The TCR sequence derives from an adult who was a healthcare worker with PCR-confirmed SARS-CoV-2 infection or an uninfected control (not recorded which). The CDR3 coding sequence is TGTGCCAGCAGAAAGGGGGGCGACCAGCCCCAGCATTTT. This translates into CASRKGGDQPQHF.